The entry below describes one T cell receptor beta chain. Its antigen specificity is not known. Per-nucleotide qualities are absent, and no much larger clonotype sits a single base away. Interpreted using the paper, the time point label stands for: baseline before first vaccination. Vaccinee samples were obtained from the UK trials COV001 and COV002, which included a single-blind randomized controlled phase 2/3 trial of AZD1222 (ChAdOx1 nCoV-19) in healthy adults. For TCRbeta chain sequencing, PBMC samples from trial participants were taken at day 0 and at day 28 after the second dose. Relative to germline, V is 0 bases shorter and J is 3 bases shorter, with 15 bases between their ends. The germline V gene gives CDR1 as SGHDT and CDR2 as YYEEEE. Measured from the cysteine to the phenylalanine, the CDR3 is 16 residues long. The DNA shown is the 48-base CDR3, in frame from base 1. The CDR3 regions of human TCRbeta chains were subjected to immunosequencing. The original pipeline was this. Repertoire TCRs were matched against a reference library of SARS-CoV-2-specific TCRs generated with the MIRA antigen-specificity platform. Breadth was defined as the fraction of unique TCRs that were SARS-CoV-2-associated, and depth was defined as the fraction of total T cells that were SARS-CoV-2-associated. Each spike-specific TCR was assigned to its reactive spike region and to a CD4 or CD8 class using the MIRA data. Log10-transformed breadth and depth values were compared by one-way ANOVA with Sidak's multiple comparisons tests. TCRdb carries this immuneACCESS record with in-frame sequences only. Its versions omit some clonotypes, under half of them owing to an unresolved V gene in the studies checked, with the rest unexplained. V and J calls and clone size are given by that table; D and trimming were obtained from the DNA. This sample has 150,000 to 200,000 clones in its table, and more than 80% of those were observed once. 5% to 7% of the sample belongs to the ten largest clones.

This sample stems from a study of T cell responses to AZD1222 COVID-19 vaccine (dated by TCRdb to the early 2020s). About the investigation overall: AZD1222 recipients with second doses at about 4 weeks or about 12 weeks were pooled, because spike-specific TCR depth and breadth did not differ between schedules. A total of 233 trial participants underwent TCR sequencing, of whom 200 to 220 had received two doses of AZD1222 and approximately 25 had received two doses of the MenACWY control vaccine. Trial participants were enrolled by age into 18-55, 56-69 and 70-plus year subgroups, with 148, 28 and 57 TCR-sequenced participants respectively. General findings and caveats noted by the study authors: After two AZD1222 doses, spike-specific TCR breadth and depth were significantly higher than at day 0 and than in MenACWY recipients. Reportedly, almost half of the unique spike-specific TCRs recognized epitopes lying outside the regions that are mutated in the B.1.351 and B.1.1.7 variants. In the small 56-69-year group, the increase in depth fell short of significance, most likely because of low power. Conclusions about previously exposed vaccinees are limited, since just five to seven AZD1222 recipients were seropositive for SARS-CoV-2 at baseline. Most participants were white British and females outnumbered males, and the authors suggested that clonal diversity may have been underestimated. Vaccine-associated CD4 TCRs spanned the whole spike protein, with dominant responses in regions 160-218 and 743-854. Because no day 14 peak-response samples were available, repertoires were characterized only after the peak T cell response.

The specimen comprised peripheral blood, sampled on day 0 of AZD1222 vaccination. The sequence came from an adult in good health. The sequence is built from TRBV5-6 and TRBJ2-5, and the D gene may be TRBD1, 5 bases matching. The nucleotide sequence is given as TGTGCCAGCAGCTTGGACTGGGGCGGAGCCGAAGAGACCCAGTACTTC. Translation gives CASSLDWGGAEETQYF. The reference TRBV5-6 and TRBJ2-5 proteins fill in what lies around the CDR3, so the full variable domain reads DAGVTQSPTHLIKTRGQQVTLRCSPKSGHDTVSWYQQALGQGPQFIFQYYEEEERQRGNFPDRFSGHQFPNYSSELNVNALLLGDSALYLCASSLDWGGAEETQYFGPGTRLLVL.